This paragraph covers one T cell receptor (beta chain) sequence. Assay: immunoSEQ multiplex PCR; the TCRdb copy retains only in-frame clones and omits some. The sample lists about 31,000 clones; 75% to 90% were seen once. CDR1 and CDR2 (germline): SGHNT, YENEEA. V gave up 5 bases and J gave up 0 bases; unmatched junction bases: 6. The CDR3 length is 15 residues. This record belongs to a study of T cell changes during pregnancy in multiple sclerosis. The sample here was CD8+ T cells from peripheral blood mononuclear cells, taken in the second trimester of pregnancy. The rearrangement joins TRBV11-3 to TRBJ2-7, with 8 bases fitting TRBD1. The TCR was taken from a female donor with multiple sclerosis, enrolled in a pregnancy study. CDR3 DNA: TGTGCCAGCAGCATACGGACAGGGAGCTCCTACGAGCAGTACTTC. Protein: CASSIRTGSSYEQYF. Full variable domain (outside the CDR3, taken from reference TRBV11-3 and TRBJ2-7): EAGVVQSPRYKIIEKKQPVAFWCNPISGHNTLYWYLQNLGQGPELLIRYENEEAVDDSQLPKDRFSAERLKGVDSTLKIQPAELGDSAVYLCASSIRTGSSYEQYFGPGTRLTVT.